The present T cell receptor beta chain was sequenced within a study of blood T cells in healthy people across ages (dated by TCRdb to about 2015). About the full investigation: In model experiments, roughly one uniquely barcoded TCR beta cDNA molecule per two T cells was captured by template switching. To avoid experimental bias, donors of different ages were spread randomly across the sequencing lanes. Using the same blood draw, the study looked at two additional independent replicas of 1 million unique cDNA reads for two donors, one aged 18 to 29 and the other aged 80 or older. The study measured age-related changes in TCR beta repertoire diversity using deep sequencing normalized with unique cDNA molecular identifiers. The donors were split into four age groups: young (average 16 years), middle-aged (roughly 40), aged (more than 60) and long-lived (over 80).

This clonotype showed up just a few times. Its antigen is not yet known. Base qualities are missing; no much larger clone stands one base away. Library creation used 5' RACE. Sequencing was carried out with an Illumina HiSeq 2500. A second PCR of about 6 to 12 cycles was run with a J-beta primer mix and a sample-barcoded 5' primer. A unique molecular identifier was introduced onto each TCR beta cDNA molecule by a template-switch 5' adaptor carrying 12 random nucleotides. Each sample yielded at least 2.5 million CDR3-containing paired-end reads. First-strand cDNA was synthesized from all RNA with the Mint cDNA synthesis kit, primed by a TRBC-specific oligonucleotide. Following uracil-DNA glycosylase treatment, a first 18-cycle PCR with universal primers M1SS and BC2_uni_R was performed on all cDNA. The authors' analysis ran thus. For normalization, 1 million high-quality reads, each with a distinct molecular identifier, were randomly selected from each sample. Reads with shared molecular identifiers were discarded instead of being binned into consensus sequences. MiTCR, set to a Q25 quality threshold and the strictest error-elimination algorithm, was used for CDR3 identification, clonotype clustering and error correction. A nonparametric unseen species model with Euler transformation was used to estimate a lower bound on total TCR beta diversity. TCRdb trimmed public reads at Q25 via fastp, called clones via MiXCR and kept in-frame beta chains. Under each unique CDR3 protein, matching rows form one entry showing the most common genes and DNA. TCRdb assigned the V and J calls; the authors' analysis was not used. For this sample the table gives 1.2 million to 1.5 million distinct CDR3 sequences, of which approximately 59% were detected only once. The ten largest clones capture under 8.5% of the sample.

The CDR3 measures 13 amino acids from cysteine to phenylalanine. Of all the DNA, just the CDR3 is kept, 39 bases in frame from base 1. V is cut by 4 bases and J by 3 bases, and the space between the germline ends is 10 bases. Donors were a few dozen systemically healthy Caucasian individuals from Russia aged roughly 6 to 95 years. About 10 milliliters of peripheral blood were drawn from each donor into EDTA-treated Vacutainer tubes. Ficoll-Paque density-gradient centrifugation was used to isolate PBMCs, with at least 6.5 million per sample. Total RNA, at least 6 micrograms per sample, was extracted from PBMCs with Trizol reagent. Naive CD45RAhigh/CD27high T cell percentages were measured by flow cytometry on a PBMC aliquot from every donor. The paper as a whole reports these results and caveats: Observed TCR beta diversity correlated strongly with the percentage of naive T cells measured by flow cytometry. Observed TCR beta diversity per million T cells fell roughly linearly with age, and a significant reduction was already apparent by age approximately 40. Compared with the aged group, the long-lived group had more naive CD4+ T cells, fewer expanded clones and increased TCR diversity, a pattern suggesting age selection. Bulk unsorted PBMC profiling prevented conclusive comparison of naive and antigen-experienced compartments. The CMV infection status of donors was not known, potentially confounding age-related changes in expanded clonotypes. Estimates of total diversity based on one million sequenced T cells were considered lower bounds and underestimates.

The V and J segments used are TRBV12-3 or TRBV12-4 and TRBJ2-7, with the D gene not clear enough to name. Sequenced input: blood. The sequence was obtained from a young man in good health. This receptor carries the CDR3 CASSSNLDYEQYF. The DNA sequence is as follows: TGTGCCAGCAGTTCCAACCTCGACTACGAGCAGTACTTC.